A selection of T cell receptor beta chains follows, all from one sample in a study of blood T cells in healthy people across ages. One entry per CDR3 protein, called by TCRdb with MiXCR from the 5' RACE reads. The table shows approximately 780,000 distinct CDR3 sequences, with roughly 25% occurring only once. This sample also belongs to another study, concerning T cells of mothers and their children.

Sequenced: blood. The receptors stem from a boy younger than 18 in good health. Both conserved end residues are part of each CDR3. Fields, in order: D gene, V gene, J gene, clone size, CDR3 protein, CDR3 DNA. The D gene is left open where the match is weak. Not all rows give a size; the values are once, few, many and, for expanded clones, a class.

D: NA
V: TRBV19
J: TRBJ1-4
size: NA
CDR3: CASSMSGTSEKLFF
DNA: TGTGCCAGTAGTATGAGCGGGACGAGTGAAAAACTGTTTTTT

D: TRBD2
V: TRBV7-2
J: TRBJ2-5
size: NA
CDR3: CASSFDRGTSETQYF
DNA: TGTGCCAGCAGCTTCGATAGGGGGACTAGCGAGACCCAGTACTTC

D: NA
V: TRBV12-3/TRBV12-4
J: TRBJ1-4
size: once
CDR3: CASSGGFEKLFF
DNA: TGTGCCAGCAGTGGAGGGTTCGAAAAACTGTTTTTT

D: NA
V: TRBV12-3/TRBV12-4
J: TRBJ2-5
size: few
CDR3: CASSSGPSRETQYF
DNA: TGTGCCAGCAGTTCGGGACCTAGTAGGGAGACCCAGTACTTC

D: TRBD2
V: TRBV20-1
J: TRBJ2-1
size: NA
CDR3: CSARGSGGLLWFF
DNA: TGCAGTGCTAGGGGAAGCGGGGGTTTGTTATGGTTCTTC

D: NA
V: TRBV3-1
J: TRBJ1-1
size: NA
CDR3: CTSSPGGTEAFF
DNA: TGTACCAGCAGCCCCGGTGGAACTGAAGCTTTCTTT

D: NA
V: TRBV5-1
J: TRBJ2-3
size: few
CDR3: CASSLSGPPNTDTQYF
DNA: TGCGCCAGCAGCCTAAGCGGGCCACCCAACACAGATACGCAGTATTTT

D: NA
V: TRBV20-1
J: TRBJ1-1
size: NA
CDR3: CSARARRQNTEAFF
DNA: TGCAGTGCTAGAGCCAGACGCCAGAACACTGAAGCTTTCTTT

D: NA
V: TRBV20-1
J: TRBJ2-2
size: NA
CDR3: CSARGPRNTGELFF
DNA: TGCAGTGCTAGGGGCCCACGGAACACCGGGGAGCTGTTTTTT

D: NA
V: TRBV5-1
J: TRBJ1-2
size: NA
CDR3: CASSSIRGDYGYTF
DNA: TGCGCCAGCAGCTCCATCAGGGGTGATTATGGCTACACCTTC

D: TRBD1
V: TRBV5-1
J: TRBJ2-5
size: few
CDR3: CASSHRDLGDRRF
DNA: TGCGCCAGCAGCCACCGCGACCTTGGGGACAGACGCTTC

D: NA
V: TRBV29-1
J: TRBJ2-7
size: NA
CDR3: CSADLDTHEQYF
DNA: TGCAGCGCGGACCTTGACACCCACGAGCAGTACTTC

D: TRBD2
V: TRBV11-2
J: TRBJ2-1
size: few
CDR3: CASSSKGLAGAEQFF
DNA: TGTGCCAGCAGCTCCAAGGGACTAGCGGGGGCCGAGCAGTTCTTC

D: NA
V: TRBV9
J: TRBJ1-2
size: NA
CDR3: CASSVATTGRNYGYTF
DNA: TGTGCCAGCAGCGTAGCTACAACGGGCCGTAACTATGGCTACACCTTC

D: NA
V: TRBV2
J: TRBJ2-1
size: NA
CDR3: CASSEQRSYNEQFF
DNA: TGTGCCAGCAGTGAACAGAGGTCTTACAATGAGCAGTTCTTC

D: NA
V: TRBV3-1
J: TRBJ1-4
size: NA
CDR3: CASRETGREKLFF
DNA: TGTGCCAGCAGGGAGACCGGCCGTGAAAAACTGTTTTTT

D: NA
V: TRBV5-1
J: TRBJ2-2
size: NA
CDR3: CASSFRSGTGEPFF
DNA: TGCGCCAGCAGCTTTAGGTCGGGCACCGGGGAGCCGTTTTTT

D: TRBD2
V: TRBV27
J: TRBJ2-1
size: NA
CDR3: CASSQRGPLYNEQFF
DNA: TGTGCCAGCAGCCAGCGGGGGCCCCTCTACAATGAGCAGTTCTTC

D: NA
V: TRBV5-4
J: TRBJ2-1
size: NA
CDR3: CASTVGQRSYNEQFF
DNA: TGTGCCAGCACCGTTGGACAGCGCTCCTACAATGAGCAGTTCTTC

D: NA
V: TRBV3-1
J: TRBJ2-5
size: NA
CDR3: CASSQLGGKYEETQYF
DNA: TGTGCCAGCAGCCAACTGGGGGGAAAGTATGAAGAGACCCAGTACTTC

D: NA
V: TRBV7-9
J: TRBJ1-6
size: NA
CDR3: CASRTDSNNSPLHF
DNA: TGTGCCAGCAGAACCGACTCGAATAATTCACCCCTCCACTTT

D: TRBD1
V: TRBV2
J: TRBJ1-5
size: NA
CDR3: CASRAGQASNQPQHF
DNA: TGTGCCAGCAGAGCGGGACAGGCAAGCAATCAGCCCCAGCATTTT

D: NA
V: TRBV12-3/TRBV12-4
J: TRBJ2-6
size: NA
CDR3: CASSLPATAQEIHTINSGANVLTF
DNA: TGTGCCAGCAGTTTACCCGCGACAGCACAGGAGATCCACACAATAAACTCTGGGGCCAACGTCCTGACTTTC

D: TRBD2
V: TRBV2
J: TRBJ2-2
size: few
CDR3: CAKGPAGGPAGELFF
DNA: TGTGCCAAGGGGCCAGCGGGGGGGCCGGCCGGGGAGCTGTTTTTT

D: NA
V: TRBV20-1
J: TRBJ2-3
size: NA
CDR3: CSASGPVADTQYF
DNA: TGCAGTGCTAGCGGTCCTGTGGCAGATACGCAGTATTTT

D: NA
V: TRBV2
J: TRBJ1-2
size: NA
CDR3: CASSAQGDGGYTF
DNA: TGTGCCAGCAGCGCACAGGGAGATGGTGGCTACACCTTC

D: NA
V: TRBV20-1
J: TRBJ2-5
size: few
CDR3: CSATGDPLTQYF
DNA: TGCAGCGCCACCGGAGACCCTTTGACCCAGTACTTC

D: NA
V: TRBV5-1
J: TRBJ2-6
size: NA
CDR3: CASSRVRGSGANVLTF
DNA: TGCGCCAGCAGCCGGGTTCGGGGCTCTGGGGCCAACGTCCTGACTTTC

D: TRBD2
V: TRBV6-6
J: TRBJ2-3
size: few
CDR3: CASIGLAGRTDTQYF
DNA: TGTGCCAGCATCGGGCTAGCGGGCCGCACAGATACGCAGTATTTT

D: NA
V: TRBV28
J: TRBJ2-7
size: once
CDR3: CASSLEEGRSYEQYF
DNA: TGTGCCAGCAGTTTAGAGGAGGGTCGCTCCTACGAGCAGTACTTC

D: TRBD1
V: TRBV6-6
J: TRBJ2-2
size: few
CDR3: CASSFPSDRATGELFF
DNA: TGTGCCAGCAGTTTTCCCTCCGACAGGGCCACCGGGGAGCTGTTTTTT

D: NA
V: TRBV12-3/TRBV12-4
J: TRBJ1-4
size: few
CDR3: CASSPSWDQKEKLFF
DNA: TGTGCCAGCAGCCCATCCTGGGACCAAAAGGAAAAACTGTTTTTT

D: TRBD1
V: TRBV10-3
J: TRBJ2-5
size: NA
CDR3: CATLGTGGETQYF
DNA: TGTGCCACCCTGGGGACAGGGGGAGAGACCCAGTACTTC

D: TRBD2
V: TRBV20-1
J: TRBJ2-3
size: NA
CDR3: CSARVREGPTDTQYF
DNA: TGCAGTGCTAGAGTGCGGGAGGGCCCCACAGATACGCAGTATTTT

D: TRBD2
V: TRBV13
J: TRBJ2-5
size: NA
CDR3: CASSPPGGLAGGQETQYF
DNA: TGTGCCAGCAGCCCACCCGGGGGGCTAGCGGGGGGTCAAGAGACCCAGTACTTC

D: TRBD1
V: TRBV18
J: TRBJ2-5
size: NA
CDR3: CASSPDRAYETQYF
DNA: TGTGCCAGCTCACCAGACAGGGCATACGAGACCCAGTACTTC

D: NA
V: TRBV12-5
J: TRBJ2-5
size: NA
CDR3: CASGLQNLQETQYF
DNA: TGTGCTAGTGGTCTGCAAAATCTCCAAGAGACCCAGTACTTC

D: TRBD1
V: TRBV10-3
J: TRBJ2-2
size: few
CDR3: CAISPKQGSWNTGELFF
DNA: TGTGCCATCAGTCCCAAACAGGGGTCGTGGAACACCGGGGAGCTGTTTTTT

D: NA
V: TRBV5-8
J: TRBJ2-5
size: NA
CDR3: CASSLRGLYQYF
DNA: TGTGCCAGCAGCTTGAGGGGACTTTATCAGTACTTC

D: NA
V: TRBV9
J: TRBJ2-5
size: NA
CDR3: CASSAGVDQLTYF
DNA: TGTGCCAGCAGCGCTGGGGTAGACCAATTGACGTACTTC

D: NA
V: TRBV20-1
J: TRBJ1-4
size: many
CDR3: CSAFPGGGTNEKLFF
DNA: TGCAGTGCTTTTCCCGGAGGTGGAACTAATGAAAAACTGTTTTTT

D: TRBD1
V: TRBV28
J: TRBJ2-1
size: NA
CDR3: CASSLYFSGGAGNEQFF
DNA: TGTGCCAGCAGTTTATATTTCTCAGGGGGCGCGGGGAATGAGCAGTTCTTC

D: NA
V: TRBV6-1
J: TRBJ1-6
size: NA
CDR3: CASSPRGALHNSPLHF
DNA: TGTGCCAGCAGCCCGCGGGGGGCATTACATAATTCACCCCTCCACTTT

D: NA
V: TRBV5-1
J: TRBJ2-4
size: many
CDR3: CASSWGPGPPDIQYF
DNA: TGCGCCAGCAGCTGGGGACCTGGCCCCCCGGACATTCAGTACTTC

D: NA
V: TRBV11-2
J: TRBJ1-3
size: NA
CDR3: CASSLVGGTGTVGNTIYF
DNA: TGTGCCAGCAGCTTAGTCGGGGGTACGGGGACGGTCGGAAACACCATATATTTT

D: TRBD2
V: TRBV4-2
J: TRBJ2-7
size: few
CDR3: CASSQEGGRAGDYEQYF
DNA: TGTGCCAGCAGCCAAGAGGGCGGTCGAGCGGGGGACTACGAGCAGTACTTC

D: NA
V: TRBV12-3/TRBV12-4
J: TRBJ1-5
size: few
CDR3: CASSPGISNRPQHF
DNA: TGTGCCAGCAGCCCCGGGATTAGCAATCGGCCCCAGCATTTT

D: NA
V: TRBV7-3
J: TRBJ2-3
size: NA
CDR3: CASSASGSSGTDTQYF
DNA: TGTGCCAGCAGCGCGAGTGGGAGCAGCGGCACAGATACGCAGTATTTT